Below, 7 T cell receptor beta chains from the same sample are listed, as sequenced in a study of cytomegalovirus exposure and HLA in healthy donors. Use of 60 Vbeta and 13 Jbeta primers characterized the PCR. Using immunoSEQ multiplex PCR, the repertoire was profiled, and TCRdb retains in-frame clones only, with some absent. The sample yields around 120,000 clones, about four fifths seen once. The sequenced material came from PBMCs. The receptors shown here come from a male donor in good health and CMV-seropositive.

The chain's CDR3 is CASHGLAAEQYF. In DNA, the CDR3 is TGTGCCAGCCATGGGCTAGCGGCCGAGCAGTACTTC. The chain carries TRBV7-2 and TRBJ2-7, with 7 bases fitting TRBD2. The CDR3 runs to 12 residues. Germline V gene sequence: CDR1 SGHTA, CDR2 FQGNSA. The ends lost 8 bases at V and 6 bases at J; junction bases unmatched: 7.

Only a few counts were recorded for this clone. The CDR3 DNA reads TGCGCCAGCAGCTTGGGGACTAGCGGGAAGTACGAGCAGTACTTC. Its translation: CASSLGTSGKYEQYF. The genes are TRBV5-1 and TRBJ2-7, with 12 bases lining up with TRBD2. CDR1 is SGHRS, CDR2 YFSETQ, per germline. CDR3 length: 15 residues. The V and J ends lost 0 bases and 4 bases, in that order; junction bases with no gene match: 2.

The gene calls are TRBV6-5 and TRBJ2-7, with D perhaps matching TRBD2 (5 bases). V lost 4 bases and J lost 5, with 15 bases in between. CDR3 length equals 14 residues. Per the germline V gene, CDR1 is MNHEY and CDR2 is SVGAGI. In nucleotides, the CDR3 is TGTGCCAGCAGTTTGGCTGGTGGGAGCCACGAGCAGTACTTC. Translated, it gives CASSLAGGSHEQYF.

The chain recombines TRBV11-2 with TRBJ2-1, with 7 bases that match TRBD1. Per the germline V gene, CDR1 is SGHAT and CDR2 is FQNNGV. V dropped 1 base and J dropped 0; count of bases not matched to a gene: 3. The CDR3 sequence is 16 residues long. This CDR3 reads CASSLAAGGSYNEQFF. Written as DNA, the CDR3 is TGTGCCAGCAGCTTAGCGGCAGGGGGCTCCTACAATGAGCAGTTCTTC.

The rearrangement uses TRBV6-4 and TRBJ2-3; 7 bases map to TRBD1. J lost 2 bases, V lost 6 bases, and 5 bases had no gene match. The CDR3 spans 14 residues. Germline assignment: CDR1 MRHNA and CDR2 SNTAGT. CDR3 region: CASSSGQPTDTQYF. DNA for the CDR3: TGTGCCAGCAGCTCGGGACAGCCCACAGATACGCAGTATTTT.

The genes are TRBV7-9 and TRBJ1-2; D remains unclear. V lost 1 base to trimming and J lost 2 bases, with 5 bases between them. Germline loops: CDR1 SEHNR, CDR2 FQNEAQ (reference sequence). The length of the CDR3 is 13 residues. CDR3 sequence (DNA): TGTGCCAGCAGCTTAGGAGGGAACTATGGCTACACCTTC. This encodes CASSLGGNYGYTF.

This chain links TRBV27 with TRBJ1-1; D may be TRBD1 (6 bases). Germline-derived CDR1 and CDR2 are MNHEY and SMNVEV (reference sequence). With 3 bases removed from V and 7 bases from J, the gap between germline ends came to 12 bases. The CDR3 has 13 amino acids. The CDR3 reads CASSFSRGGEAFF. DNA of the CDR3: TGTGCCAGCAGTTTTAGCAGGGGTGGTGAAGCTTTCTTT.